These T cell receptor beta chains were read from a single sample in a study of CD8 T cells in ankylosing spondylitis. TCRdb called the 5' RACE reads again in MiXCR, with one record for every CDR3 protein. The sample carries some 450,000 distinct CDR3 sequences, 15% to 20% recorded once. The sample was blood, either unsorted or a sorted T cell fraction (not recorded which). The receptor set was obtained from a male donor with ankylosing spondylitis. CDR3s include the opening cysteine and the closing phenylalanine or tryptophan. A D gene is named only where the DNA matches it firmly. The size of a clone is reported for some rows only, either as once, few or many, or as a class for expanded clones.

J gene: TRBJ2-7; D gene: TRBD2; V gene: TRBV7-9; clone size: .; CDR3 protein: CASSNSGGTYEQYF; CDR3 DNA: TGTGCCAGCAGCAACAGCGGGGGGACCTACGAGCAGTACTTC
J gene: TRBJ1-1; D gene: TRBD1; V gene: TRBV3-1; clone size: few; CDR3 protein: CASSHRQGKNTEAFF; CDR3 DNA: TGTGCCAGCAGCCATAGACAGGGGAAGAACACTGAAGCTTTCTTT
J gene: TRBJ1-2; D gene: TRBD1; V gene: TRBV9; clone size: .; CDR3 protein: CASSPRDRDISNYGYTF; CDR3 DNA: TGTGCCAGCAGCCCCCGGGACAGGGACATAAGTAACTATGGCTACACCTTC
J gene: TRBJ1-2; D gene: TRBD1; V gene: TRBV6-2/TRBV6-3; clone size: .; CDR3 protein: CASTHGGTAVANYGYTF; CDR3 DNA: TGTGCCAGCACCCACGGGGGGACAGCAGTGGCGAACTATGGCTACACCTTC
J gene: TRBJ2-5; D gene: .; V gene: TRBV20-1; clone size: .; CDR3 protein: CSAKVLRSRLPYQETQYF; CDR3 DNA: TGCAGTGCAAAAGTCCTACGTAGCCGACTACCCTACCAAGAGACCCAGTACTTC
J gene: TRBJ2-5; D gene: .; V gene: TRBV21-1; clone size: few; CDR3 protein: CASSAKSGLAGEETQYF; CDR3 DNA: TGTGCCAGCAGCGCGAAGTCGGGACTAGCGGGAGAGGAGACCCAGTACTTC
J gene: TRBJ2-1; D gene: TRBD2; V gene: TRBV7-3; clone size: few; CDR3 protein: CASSSSGGHYNEQFF; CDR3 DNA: TGTGCCAGCAGCTCGAGCGGGGGCCATTACAATGAGCAGTTCTTC
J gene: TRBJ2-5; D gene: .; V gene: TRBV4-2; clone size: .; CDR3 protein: CASSQEGGLLQETQYF; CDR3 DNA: TGTGCCAGCAGCCAAGAGGGGGGGCTACTCCAAGAGACCCAGTACTTC
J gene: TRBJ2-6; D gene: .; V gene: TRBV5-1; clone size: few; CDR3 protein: CASRGNSGANVLTF; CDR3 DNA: TGCGCCAGCCGGGGCAACTCTGGGGCCAACGTCCTGACTTTC
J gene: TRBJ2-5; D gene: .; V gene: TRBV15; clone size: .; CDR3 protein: CATSRDYVQTQETQYF; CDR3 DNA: TGTGCCACCAGCAGAGATTATGTGCAAACGCAAGAGACCCAGTACTTC
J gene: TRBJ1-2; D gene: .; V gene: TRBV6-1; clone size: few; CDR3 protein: CASNTKGQGGYTF; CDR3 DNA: TGTGCCAGCAATACGAAGGGGCAGGGCGGCTACACCTTC
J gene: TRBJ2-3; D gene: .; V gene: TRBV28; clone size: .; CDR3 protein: CASSSNKAGGDTQYF; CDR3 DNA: TGTGCCAGCAGTTCCAATAAAGCCGGAGGAGATACGCAGTATTTT